Described below is a single T cell receptor beta chain sequence and its context. The authors' processing: Reference gene primer amplification yielded estimated nucleated cell counts. Sequencing was performed with immunoSEQ multiplex PCR; in TCRdb, only in-frame clones are kept and a portion is missing. The DNA gave D and trimming, while V, J and clone size come from that table. In the table there are about 170,000 clones, over 80% of which are singletons. V gave up 5 bases and J gave up 6 bases; unmatched junction bases: 4. This CDR3 region has 14 residues. Germline V lookup: CDR1 SGHAT, CDR2 FQNNGV. This entry is derived from a study of blood T cell repertoires in COVID-19. Study as a whole: Acute and convalescent COVID-19 samples came from the United States, Italy and Spain. PBMCs, B-cell-depleted T cells, or T cells provided the cDNA or gDNA that made up the material.

The chain joins TRBV11-2 to TRBJ2-1; 10 nucleotides agree with TRBD2. Sequenced sample: peripheral blood. The clonotype originates from a woman at least 80 years old with active or convalescent COVID-19. The CDR3: CASSKRGGSNEQFF. In nucleotides, the CDR3 is TGTGCCAGCAGCAAGCGGGGGGGCTCCAATGAGCAGTTCTTC.